These 19 T cell receptor beta chains were sequenced from one sample in a study of a mutant IDH1 vaccine in newly diagnosed glioma. Libraries were prepared by immunoSEQ multiplex PCR; TCRdb keeps only in-frame clonotypes and omits some of them. Here the sample spans tens of thousands of clones, about 77% being singletons. Time point indicated: week 5, during vaccination. Vaccinated patients received 300 ug of mutant IDH1 20-mer peptide per dose, with topical imiquimod. The antigens for these receptors are not known. This sample comprised PBMCs, obtained from a glioma patient whose treatment included an IDH1 peptide vaccine. These receptors were obtained from a woman between 35 and 50 years old with glioma.

This rearrangement joins TRBV19 to TRBJ1-1, with 8 bases lining up with TRBD1. J gave up 3 bases and V 6 bases, and 3 bases lay outside the gene matches. The germline CDR1 and CDR2 sequences are LNHDA and SQIVND (reference sequence). The CDR3 has 13 amino acids. CDR3 in amino acids: CASSKDRDTEAFF. The CDR3 coding sequence is TGTGCCAGTAGCAAGGACAGGGACACTGAAGCTTTCTTT. The whole variable domain, filled in from reference TRBV19 and TRBJ1-1, reads DGGITQSPKYLFRKEGQNVTLSCEQNLNHDAMYWYRQDPGQGLRLIYYSQIVNDFQKGDIAEGYSVSREKKESFPLTVTSAQKNPTAFYLCASSKDRDTEAFFGQGTRLTVV.

The rearrangement joins TRBV10-3 to TRBJ2-6, with 8 bases lining up with TRBD1. The trim removed 2 bases at V and 0 bases at J, leaving 6 bases unmatched. Germline V lookup: CDR1 ENHRY, CDR2 SYGVKD. This CDR3 has 18 amino acids. In DNA form, the CDR3 reads TGTGCCATCAGTGAGCCGGGACAGGTCTTCTCTGGGGCCAACGTCCTGACTTTC. Its protein product is CAISEPGQVFSGANVLTF.

The CDR3 loop is CASKTGDQPQHF. In nucleotides, the CDR3 is TGTGCCAGCAAGACAGGGGATCAGCCCCAGCATTTT. J is TRBJ1-5 and V is TRBV6-6, with TRBD1 matching 8 bases. Germline-derived CDR1 and CDR2 are MNHNY and SVGAGI (reference sequence). This CDR3 spans 12 amino acids. The junction had 1 base not matched to a gene; V was cut back by 7 bases and J by 5 bases.

The J gene is TRBJ1-1, the V gene TRBV5-1; the D gene is possibly TRBD1 (6 bases). Germline CDR1 is SGHRS and CDR2 is YFSETQ. Trimming took off 7 bases at V and 7 bases at J, with 17 bases between the two ends. The CDR3 is made up of 13 amino acids. CDR3 sequence: CASRTVGTYEAFF. The CDR3 DNA follows: TGCGCCAGCCGGACAGTGGGGACCTATGAAGCTTTCTTT.

The rearrangement joins TRBV6-1 to TRBJ1-1; possible D gene TRBD1, 5 bases. The germline V gene encodes CDR1 MNHNS and CDR2 SASEGT. This CDR3 has 14 residues. Trimming removed 3 bases at V and 0 bases at J, with 8 bases between. CDR3 protein: CASSERGVNTEAFF. CDR3 nucleotides: TGTGCCAGCAGTGAGCGAGGGGTGAACACTGAAGCTTTCTTT.

The gene calls are TRBV5-1 and TRBJ2-2; D is possibly TRBD1 or TRBD2 (5 bases each). The CDR3 is 15 residues long. CDR1 and CDR2 (germline): SGHRS, YFSETQ. V lost 0 bases, J lost 4 bases, and 10 bases lay in between. CDR3 in DNA: TGCGCCAGCAGCTTGGCCCTGGGGACCACCGGGGAGCTGTTTTTT. Its translation: CASSLALGTTGELFF.

This rearrangement joins TRBV29-1 to TRBJ1-1; perhaps TRBD1 as D (5 bases). Trimming removed 2 bases at V and 1 base at J, with 11 bases between. The CDR3 length is 14 residues. The V gene's germline CDR1 is SQVTM and CDR2 ANQGSEA. The CDR3 bases are TGCAGCGTTGAAAAGAGACAGCAGAACACTGAAGCTTTCTTT. It codes for CSVEKRQQNTEAFF.

The table lists this clone with a few counts. The V call is TRBV6-5, the J call TRBJ1-2, with D tentatively TRBD1 (5 bases). The germline V gene encodes CDR1 MNHEY and CDR2 SVGAGI. V was clipped by 0 bases and J by 7 bases, with 12 bases between them. The CDR3 is 14 residues long. CDR3 region: CASSYSPGRVGYTF. The CDR3 DNA reads TGTGCCAGCAGTTACTCGCCAGGGAGGGTTGGCTACACCTTC.

The genes are TRBV6-1 and TRBJ2-1; the D call may be TRBD1 or TRBD2 (5 bases each). In germline, CDR1 is MNHNS, CDR2 SASEGT. Deletions cut 2 bases from V and 5 bases from J, with 10 bases between. CDR3 length: 14 amino acids. CDR3 amino acids: CASSERDADNEQFF. In nucleotides, the CDR3 is TGTGCCAGCAGTGAACGGGACGCAGACAATGAGCAGTTCTTC.

This rearrangement joins TRBV4-1 to TRBJ2-2; TRBD1 aligns across 7 bases. The CDR3 runs to 16 residues. V trimming: 4 bases; J trimming: 7 bases; junction bases outside the gene matches: 12. CDR1 and CDR2 (germline): MGHRA, YSYEKL. CDR3 coding DNA: TGCGCCAGCAGCCTCGATGACAGGGTTTACATCGGGGAGCTGTTTTTT. Its protein product is CASSLDDRVYIGELFF.

This chain links TRBV19 with TRBJ2-6, with a weak D call TRBD1 (5 bases). Germline CDR1 LNHDA, CDR2 SQIVND (reference sequence). The CDR3 covers 15 residues. V lost 0 bases, J lost 2 bases, and 5 bases lay in between. CDR3 in DNA: TGTGCCAGTAGTATAGAGACAGCTGGGGCCAACGTCCTGACTTTC. It is translated as CASSIETAGANVLTF.

This chain uses TRBV5-1 with TRBJ2-3; the D gene is possibly TRBD2 (5 bases). CDR1 and CDR2 from the germline V gene are SGHRS and YFSETQ. The CDR3 has 15 amino acids. The V end lost 0 bases, the J end lost 5 bases, and 13 bases lay between the germline ends. CDR3 loop: CASSLESSSQDTQYF. CDR3 coding DNA: TGCGCCAGCAGCTTGGAATCTAGCTCGCAAGATACGCAGTATTTT.

The V gene is TRBV6-1, the J gene TRBJ1-6; TRBD1 matches 7 bases. Unmatched junction bases numbered 7, after V lost 7 bases and J lost 4 bases. This CDR3 region has 15 residues. Per the germline V gene, CDR1 is MNHNS and CDR2 is SASEGT. The CDR3 here is CASTADRAYNSPLHF. The CDR3 DNA follows: TGTGCCAGCACTGCAGACAGGGCGTATAATTCACCCCTCCACTTT.

This clone has only a few counts. J is TRBJ1-4 and V is TRBV4-3, with D unresolved. Trimming took off 0 bases at V and 8 bases at J, with 7 bases between the two ends. CDR3 size: 13 residues. Germline assignment: CDR1 LGHNA and CDR2 YSLEER. The CDR3 reads CASSQDLREKLFF. DNA of the CDR3: TGCGCCAGCAGCCAAGATTTAAGGGAAAAACTGTTTTTT.

The CDR3 sequence is CATSSANPVGTEAFF. The DNA of the CDR3 is TGTGCCACCAGCAGTGCTAATCCGGTTGGCACTGAAGCTTTCTTT. V is TRBV15 and J is TRBJ1-1, with no clear D. Germline CDR1 LNHNV, CDR2 YYDKDF (reference sequence). V dropped 3 bases and J dropped 4 bases, with 15 bases sitting between them. The CDR3 contains 15 residues.

V gene TRBV5-1 combines with J gene TRBJ2-3; TRBD1 is a possible D gene (7 bases). Trimming left V 4 bases short and J 6 bases short, with 18 bases between. CDR1 and CDR2 (germline): SGHRS, YFSETQ. The CDR3 spans 15 residues. Written as DNA, the CDR3 is TGCGCCAGCAGCCGGGGGACAGCTTGGGGGGATACGCAGTATTTT. It translates to CASSRGTAWGDTQYF.

The chain is built from TRBV6-5 and TRBJ1-2; D remains ambiguous. CDR3 length equals 13 residues. From germline, CDR1 is MNHEY and CDR2 SVGAGI. Trimming left V 6 bases short and J 6 bases short, with 14 bases between. The CDR3 coding sequence is TGTGCCAGCAGGATGGCGGCCCCACATGGCTACACCTTC. It specifies CASRMAAPHGYTF.

V gene TRBV6-1 combines with J gene TRBJ1-5, with 9 bases that match TRBD1. Trimming removed 6 bases from V and 3 bases from J; junction bases left unmatched: 6. CDR3 length: 15 amino acids. From germline, CDR1 is MNHNS and CDR2 SASEGT. The DNA for the CDR3 is TGTGCCAGCAGGGGACAGGGCTTTTCCAATCAGCCCCAGCATTTT. This codes for CASRGQGFSNQPQHF.

CDR3 residues: CASSLEGANEKLFF. The CDR3 DNA is TGTGCCAGCAGCCTGGAGGGAGCTAATGAAAAACTGTTTTTT. The chain joins TRBV5-4 to TRBJ1-4; the D is unclear. Germline assignment: CDR1 SGHNT and CDR2 YYREEE (reference sequence). The CDR3 runs to 14 residues. V was trimmed by 4 bases and J by 3 bases, leaving 10 bases between them.